These 10 T cell receptor beta chains share one sample of origin, sequenced in a study of CD8 T cells in Susac syndrome (dated by TCRdb to about 2019). The library was prepared using the immunoSEQ multiplex PCR assay. RNA was extracted using the RNeasy kit, and 0.5 to 1 microgram was reverse transcribed with random hexamers. TCRdb reprocessing: public reads trimmed at Q25 with fastp, clones called with MiXCR, in-frame beta chains kept. When rows share a CDR3 protein, they turn into one entry using the most common DNA and genes. The sample profile shows approximately 170,000 distinct CDR3 sequences; about 90% of them were found once. Around 0.079% of the sample comes from the top ten. Source material: CD4+ T cells from PBMCs. Receptors were obtained from a human donor in good health.

The genes are TRBV20-1 and TRBJ2-5, with 8 nucleotides matching TRBD1. The CDR3 spans 15 residues. The V gene end was trimmed by 0 bases and the J gene end by 4 bases; junction bases not matched to a gene: 7. The germline V gene encodes CDR1 DFQATT and CDR2 SNEGSKA (reference sequence). CDR3 amino acids: CSARDPTGGSETQYF. CDR3 DNA: TGCAGTGCTAGAGATCCCACAGGGGGATCAGAGACCCAGTACTTC.

The chain is built from TRBV7-2 and TRBJ2-1; D is unresolved. The CDR3 runs to 13 residues. The V and J ends lost 3 bases and 5 bases respectively, with 8 bases between them. Germline V gene data show CDR1 as SGHTA and CDR2 as FQGNSA. In DNA form, the CDR3 reads TGTGCCAGCAGCTTCGGACCTGACAATGAGCAGTTCTTC. This sequence encodes CASSFGPDNEQFF.

This CDR3 reads CAWSVAEGQPQHF. As DNA, the CDR3 is TGTGCCTGGAGTGTAGCGGAGGGTCAGCCCCAGCATTTT. The rearrangement uses TRBV30 and TRBJ1-5; D ambiguous. This CDR3 spans 13 amino acids. Germline V gene sequence: CDR1 GTSNPN, CDR2 SVGIG (reference sequence). The V and J ends lost 0 bases and 6 bases respectively, with 9 bases between them.

This chain connects TRBV2 to TRBJ1-2; TRBD1 aligns across 10 bases. Losses at the gene ends were 6 bases for V and 2 bases for J; bases not matched to a gene: 3. The CDR3 is made up of 14 amino acids. Germline CDR1 SNHLY, CDR2 FYNNEI. CDR3 loop: CASSGQGENYGYTF. The DNA for the CDR3 is TGTGCCAGCAGCGGACAGGGGGAAAACTATGGCTACACCTTC. The full variable domain, rest sourced from reference TRBV2 and TRBJ1-2, is EPEVTQTPSHQVTQMGQEVILRCVPISNHLYFYWYRQILGQKVEFLVSFYNNEISEKSEIFDDQFSVERPDGSNFTLKIRSTKLEDSAMYFCASSGQGENYGYTFGSGTRLTVV.

The genes are TRBV11-1 and TRBJ2-7, with a possible D match to TRBD1 (6 bases). CDR1 and CDR2 (germline): SGHAT, FQDESV (reference sequence). V gave up 2 bases and J gave up 0 bases, with 29 bases separating them. The length of the CDR3 is 21 residues. The CDR3 sequence: CASSLPAVVDRNIHNSYEQYF. The CDR3 DNA is TGTGCCAGCAGCTTACCGGCAGTAGTGGACAGAAACATTCACAACTCCTACGAGCAGTACTTC.

CDR3 sequence (DNA): TGCGCCAGCAGCTTGGCGGGACAGAACTATGGCTACACCTTC. Translating it yields CASSLAGQNYGYTF. This chain links TRBV5-1 with TRBJ1-2, with 7 positions matching TRBD1. The CDR3 has 14 residues. V was pared by 0 bases and J by 2 bases, with 1 base of the junction left unmatched. Per germline, CDR1 SGHRS and CDR2 YFSETQ.

This sequence joins TRBV9 and TRBJ2-1; 11 bases map to TRBD2. Germline CDR1 and CDR2: SGDLS and YYNGEE. There are 16 residues in the CDR3. V shed 3 bases, J shed 7 bases, and the junction held 9 bases outside the gene matches. CDR3 protein: CASSGLPSGGWNEQFF. CDR3 bases: TGTGCCAGCAGCGGCCTCCCTAGCGGGGGGTGGAATGAGCAGTTCTTC.

V is TRBV27 and J is TRBJ2-7, with a possible D match to TRBD1 (6 bases). This CDR3 spans 14 amino acids. Trimming shortened V by 3 bases and J by 3 bases, and 12 bases separated the two germline ends. Germline V gene sequence: CDR1 MNHEY, CDR2 SMNVEV (reference sequence). In nucleotides, the CDR3 is TGTGCCAGCAGTTTCCGTCACAGGGACTACGAGCAGTACTTC. Encoded protein: CASSFRHRDYEQYF.

V usage is TRBV4-2 and J usage is TRBJ2-2; tentative D call: TRBD1 (6 bases). With 0 bases removed from V and 6 bases from J, the gap between germline ends came to 8 bases. CDR3 length: 14 amino acids. Germline V gene lookup returns CDR1 LGHNA and CDR2 YNFKEQ. This CDR3 reads CASSQDTGPGELFF. The CDR3 nucleotides read TGTGCCAGCAGCCAAGATACAGGGCCCGGGGAGCTGTTTTTT.

V is TRBV11-3 and J is TRBJ1-1; unclear D gene. CDR1 is SGHNT and CDR2 is YENEEA in the germline V gene. This CDR3 comprises 13 residues. V gave up 3 bases and J gave up 0 bases, with 5 bases separating them. CDR3 sequence: CASSFFMNTEAFF. The CDR3 bases are TGTGCCAGCAGCTTTTTCATGAACACTGAAGCTTTCTTT.